This T cell receptor beta chain was documented in a study of T cells in Graves' hyperthyroidism and ophthalmopathy. General study results and limits: Ophthalmopathy and stable hyperthyroidism were told apart by a 13 V-J model. Peripheral blood also featured most of the thyroid clonotypes expanded above 0.001.

Criteria for exclusion of patients were uncontrolled infection, other autoimmune disease, pregnancy or lactation. Orbital computed tomography and thyroid ultrasound, together with serum TRAb and thyroxine and clinical symptoms, were used for diagnoses. Points on this clonotype: As yet, its antigen is unknown.

TCR beta CDR3 sequences were amplified from RNA transcripts. HTBI primers drove first-round RT-PCR of the TCR CDR3. TCRdb called the multiplex PCR reads again in MiXCR, with one record for every CDR3 protein. The profile covers about 570,000 distinct CDR3 sequences, with 35% to 55% appearing a single time and 15% to 20% taken by the ten largest. The CDR3 has 15 amino acids. The germline V gene encodes CDR1 DFQATT and CDR2 SNEGSKA (reference sequence). V lost 3 bases and J lost 5, with 19 bases in between. The sample was peripheral blood or thyroid tissue (not recorded which). The clonotype comes from an adult woman with Graves' disease, either hyperthyroidism or ophthalmopathy (not recorded which). The J gene is TRBJ2-5, the V gene TRBV20-1; tentatively, D is TRBD2 (6 bases). The CDR3 region has the DNA TGCAGTGCTAGTAATCCGCAGGGAGGCGGGGAGACCCAGTACTTC. Protein product: CSASNPQGGGETQYF.